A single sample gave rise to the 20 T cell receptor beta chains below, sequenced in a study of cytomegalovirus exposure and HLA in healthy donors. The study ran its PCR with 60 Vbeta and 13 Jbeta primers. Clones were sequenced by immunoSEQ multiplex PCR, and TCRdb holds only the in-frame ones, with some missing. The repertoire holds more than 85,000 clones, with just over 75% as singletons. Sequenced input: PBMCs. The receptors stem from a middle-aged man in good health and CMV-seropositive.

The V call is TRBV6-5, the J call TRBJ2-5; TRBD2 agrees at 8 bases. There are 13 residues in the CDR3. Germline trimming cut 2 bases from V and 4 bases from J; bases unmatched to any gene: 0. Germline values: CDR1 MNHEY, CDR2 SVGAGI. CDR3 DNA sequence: TGTGCCAGCAGTTACGCGGGGGGAGAGACCCAGTACTTC. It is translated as CASSYAGGETQYF.

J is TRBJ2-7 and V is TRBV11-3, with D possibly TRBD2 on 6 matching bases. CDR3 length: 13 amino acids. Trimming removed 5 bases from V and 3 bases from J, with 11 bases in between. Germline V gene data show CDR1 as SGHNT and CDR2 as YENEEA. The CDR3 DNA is TGTGCCAGCAGCCCGGGAGACCGCTACGAGCAGTACTTC. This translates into CASSPGDRYEQYF.

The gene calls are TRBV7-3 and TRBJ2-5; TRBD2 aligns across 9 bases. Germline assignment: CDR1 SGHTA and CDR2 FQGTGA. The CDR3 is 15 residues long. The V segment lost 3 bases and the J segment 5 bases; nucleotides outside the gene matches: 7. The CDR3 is CASSLRGGYQETQYF. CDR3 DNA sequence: TGTGCCAGCAGCTTGCGGGGGGGCTATCAGGAGACCCAGTACTTC. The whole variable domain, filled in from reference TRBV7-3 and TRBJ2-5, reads GAGVSQTPSNKVTEKGKYVELRCDPISGHTALYWYRQSLGQGPEFLIYFQGTGAADDSGLPNDRFFAVRPEGSVSTLKIQRTERGDSAVYLCASSLRGGYQETQYFGPGTRLLVL.

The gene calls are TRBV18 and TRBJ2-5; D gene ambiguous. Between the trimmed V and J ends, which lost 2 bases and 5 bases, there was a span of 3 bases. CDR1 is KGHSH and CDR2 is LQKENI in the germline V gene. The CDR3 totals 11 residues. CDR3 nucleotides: TGTGCCAGCTCACCAGAGGAGACCCAGTACTTC. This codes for CASSPEETQYF.

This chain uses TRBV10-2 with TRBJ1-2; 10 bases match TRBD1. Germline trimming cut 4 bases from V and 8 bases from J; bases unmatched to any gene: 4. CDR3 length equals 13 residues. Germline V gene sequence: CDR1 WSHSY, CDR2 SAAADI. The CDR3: CASSGGQGNGYTF. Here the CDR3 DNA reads TGCGCCAGCAGTGGGGGACAGGGGAACGGCTACACCTTC.

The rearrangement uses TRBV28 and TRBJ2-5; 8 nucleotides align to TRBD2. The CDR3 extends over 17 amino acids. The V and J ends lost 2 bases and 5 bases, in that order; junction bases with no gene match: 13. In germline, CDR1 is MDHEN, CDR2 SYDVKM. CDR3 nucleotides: TGTGCCAGCAGTTTAGGGGGCGGGGGGACCCTCCGGGAGACCCAGTACTTC. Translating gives CASSLGGGGTLRETQYF.

CDR3 DNA: TGTGCCAGCAGCCTCTCTTGGGCATCAACTAATGAAAAACTGTTTTTT. Encoded protein: CASSLSWASTNEKLFF. The chain employs TRBV7-9 and TRBJ1-4; D remains ambiguous. V was shortened by 5 bases and J by 0 bases, with 13 bases between the two germline ends. Germline V gene data show CDR1 as SEHNR and CDR2 as FQNEAQ (reference sequence). The CDR3 spans 16 residues.

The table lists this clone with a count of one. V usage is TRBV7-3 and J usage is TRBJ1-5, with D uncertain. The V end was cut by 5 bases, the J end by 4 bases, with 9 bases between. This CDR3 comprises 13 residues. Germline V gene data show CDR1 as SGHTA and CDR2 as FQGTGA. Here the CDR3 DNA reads TGTGCCAGCAGCCAGGATGTTAATCAGCCCCAGCATTTT. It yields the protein CASSQDVNQPQHF.

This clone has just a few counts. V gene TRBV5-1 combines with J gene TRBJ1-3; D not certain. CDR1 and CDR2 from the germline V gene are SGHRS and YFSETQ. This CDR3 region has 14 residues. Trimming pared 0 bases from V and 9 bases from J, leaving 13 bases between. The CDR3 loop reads CASSLEGGSGTIYF. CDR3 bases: TGCGCCAGCAGCTTGGAAGGCGGCTCGGGCACCATATATTTT. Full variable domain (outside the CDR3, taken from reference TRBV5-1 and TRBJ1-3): KAGVTQTPRYLIKTRGQQVTLSCSPISGHRSVSWYQQTPGQGLQFLFEYFSETQRNKGNFPGRFSGRQFSNSRSEMNVSTLELGDSALYLCASSLEGGSGTIYFGEGSWLTVV.

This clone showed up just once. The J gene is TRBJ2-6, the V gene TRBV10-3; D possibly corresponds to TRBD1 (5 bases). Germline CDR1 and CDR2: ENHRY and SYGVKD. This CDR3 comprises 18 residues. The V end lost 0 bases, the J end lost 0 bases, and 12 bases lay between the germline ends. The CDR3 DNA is TGTGCCATCAGTGAGTCTTTAGGGCAGGGCTCTGGGGCCAACGTCCTGACTTTC. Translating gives CAISESLGQGSGANVLTF.

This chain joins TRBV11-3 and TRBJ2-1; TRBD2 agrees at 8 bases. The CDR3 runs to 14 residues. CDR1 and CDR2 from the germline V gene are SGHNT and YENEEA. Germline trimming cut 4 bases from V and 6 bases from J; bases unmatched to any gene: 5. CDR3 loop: CASSWTGTSNEQFF. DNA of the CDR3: TGTGCCAGCAGCTGGACCGGGACTAGCAATGAGCAGTTCTTC.

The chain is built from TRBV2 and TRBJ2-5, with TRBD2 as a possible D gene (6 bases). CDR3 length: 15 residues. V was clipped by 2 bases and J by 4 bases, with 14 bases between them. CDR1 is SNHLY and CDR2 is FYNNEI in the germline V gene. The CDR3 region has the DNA TGTGCCAGCAGTGAATTGGAGGGACGTGGAGAGACCCAGTACTTC. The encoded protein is CASSELEGRGETQYF.

This CDR3 is CAWLDQEANYGYTF. The CDR3 coding sequence is TGTGCCTGGCTTGACCAGGAGGCTAACTATGGCTACACCTTC. V usage is TRBV30 and J usage is TRBJ1-2; D not resolved. Deletions cut 5 bases from V and 0 bases from J, with 13 bases between. CDR3 length: 14 residues. CDR1 is GTSNPN, CDR2 SVGIG, per germline (reference sequence).

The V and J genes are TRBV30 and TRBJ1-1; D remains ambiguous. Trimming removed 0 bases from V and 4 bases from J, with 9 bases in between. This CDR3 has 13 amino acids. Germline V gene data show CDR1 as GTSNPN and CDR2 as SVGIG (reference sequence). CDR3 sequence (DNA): TGTGCCTGGAGTGTATCTGTGGCCACTGAAGCTTTCTTT. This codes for CAWSVSVATEAFF.

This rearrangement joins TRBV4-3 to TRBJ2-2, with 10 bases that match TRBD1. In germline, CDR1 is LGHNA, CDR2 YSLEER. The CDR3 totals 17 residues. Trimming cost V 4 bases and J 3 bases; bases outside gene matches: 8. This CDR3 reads CASSPMTGTGDTGELFF. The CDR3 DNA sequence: TGCGCCAGCAGCCCGATGACCGGGACAGGGGACACCGGGGAGCTGTTTTTT.

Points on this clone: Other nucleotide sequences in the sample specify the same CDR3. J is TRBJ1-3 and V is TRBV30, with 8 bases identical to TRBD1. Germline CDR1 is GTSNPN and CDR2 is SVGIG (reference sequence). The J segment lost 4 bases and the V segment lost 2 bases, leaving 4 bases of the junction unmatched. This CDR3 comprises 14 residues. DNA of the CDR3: TGTGCCTGGAGTAGACAGGGGATCGGAAACACCATATATTTT. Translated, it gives CAWSRQGIGNTIYF.

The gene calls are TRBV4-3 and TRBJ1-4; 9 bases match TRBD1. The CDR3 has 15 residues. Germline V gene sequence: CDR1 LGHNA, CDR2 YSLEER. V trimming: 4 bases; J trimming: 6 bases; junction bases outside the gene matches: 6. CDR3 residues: CASSRQDRGDEKLFF. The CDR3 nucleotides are TGCGCCAGCAGCCGACAAGACAGGGGGGATGAAAAACTGTTTTTT.

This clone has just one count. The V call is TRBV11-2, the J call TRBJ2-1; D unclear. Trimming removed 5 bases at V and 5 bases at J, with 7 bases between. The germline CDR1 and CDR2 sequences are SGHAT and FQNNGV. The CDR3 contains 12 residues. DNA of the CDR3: TGTGCCAGCAGCCCGTATAACAATGAGCAGTTCTTC. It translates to CASSPYNNEQFF. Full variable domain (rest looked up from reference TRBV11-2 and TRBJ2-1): EAGVAQSPRYKIIEKRQSVAFWCNPISGHATLYWYQQILGQGPKLLIQFQNNGVVDDSQLPKDRFSAERLKGVDSTLKIQPAKLEDSAVYLCASSPYNNEQFFGPGTRLTVL.

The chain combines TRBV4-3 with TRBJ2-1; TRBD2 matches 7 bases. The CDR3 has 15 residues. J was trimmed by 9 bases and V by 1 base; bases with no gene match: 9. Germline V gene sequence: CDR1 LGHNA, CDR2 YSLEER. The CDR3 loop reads CASSQGGGSVGEQFF. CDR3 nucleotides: TGCGCCAGCAGCCAAGGGGGAGGGAGCGTTGGTGAGCAGTTCTTC.

In nucleotides, the CDR3 is TGCGCCAGCAGCCAAGATGGACAGGGGGCAGCGGGCTACACCTTC. Its protein product is CASSQDGQGAAGYTF. The J gene is TRBJ1-2, the V gene TRBV4-3, with 11 nucleotides matching TRBD1. The germline V gene encodes CDR1 LGHNA and CDR2 YSLEER. The CDR3 is 15 amino acids. The V and J ends lost 0 bases and 8 bases, in that order; junction bases with no gene match: 5.